Given below is one T cell receptor beta chain in context. No antigen is known for it. Primers used in a second PCR of roughly 6 to 12 cycles were a sample-barcoded 5' primer and a J-beta primer mix. Each cDNA molecule was tagged by a template-switch adaptor that had 12 random nucleotides. MiXCR, applied by TCRdb to the 5' RACE reads, yields one record per CDR3 protein. This sample has 630,000 or so distinct CDR3 sequences; about 30% occur once, and the top ten carry around 14%. The record originates from a study of blood T cells in healthy people across ages. Notes on the study in general: CMV status of donors was not determined, possibly confounding expanded clonotype changes.

The sequencing input was blood. The sequence was obtained from an elderly woman in good health.

In nucleotides, the CDR3 is TGCGCCAGCAGCCAAGCGACAGGACCTAATGAAAAACTGTTTTTT. Translating it yields CASSQATGPNEKLFF. V usage is TRBV4-1 and J usage is TRBJ1-4; perhaps TRBD1 as D (6 bases). Germline V lookup: CDR1 MGHRA, CDR2 YSYEKL. V shed 1 base and J shed 3 bases, with 9 bases lying between them. The length of the CDR3 is 15 residues.